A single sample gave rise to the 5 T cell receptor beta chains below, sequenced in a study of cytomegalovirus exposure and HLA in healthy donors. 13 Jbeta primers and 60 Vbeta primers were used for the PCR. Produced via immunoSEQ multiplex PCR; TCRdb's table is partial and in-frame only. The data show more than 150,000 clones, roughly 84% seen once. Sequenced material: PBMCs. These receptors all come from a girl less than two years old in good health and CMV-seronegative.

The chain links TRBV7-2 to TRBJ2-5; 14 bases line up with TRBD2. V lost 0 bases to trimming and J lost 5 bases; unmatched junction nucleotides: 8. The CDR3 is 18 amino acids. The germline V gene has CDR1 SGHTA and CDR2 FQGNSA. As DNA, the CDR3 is TGTGCCAGCAGCTTAGCATTGACTAGCGGGGGGGCCCGGGAGACCCAGTACTTC. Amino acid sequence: CASSLALTSGGARETQYF.

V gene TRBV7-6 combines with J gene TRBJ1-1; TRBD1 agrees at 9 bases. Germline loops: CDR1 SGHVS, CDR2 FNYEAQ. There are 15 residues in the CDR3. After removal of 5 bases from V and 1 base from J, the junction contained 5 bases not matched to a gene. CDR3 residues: CASSATGGPNTEAFF. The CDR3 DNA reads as TGTGCCAGCAGCGCTACAGGGGGCCCGAACACTGAAGCTTTCTTT.

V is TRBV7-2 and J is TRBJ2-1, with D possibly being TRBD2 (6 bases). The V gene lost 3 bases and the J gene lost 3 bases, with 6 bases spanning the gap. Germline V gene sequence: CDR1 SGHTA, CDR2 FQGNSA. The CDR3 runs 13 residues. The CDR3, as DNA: TGTGCCAGCAGCTTGACTAGCTACAATGAGCAGTTCTTC. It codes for CASSLTSYNEQFF.

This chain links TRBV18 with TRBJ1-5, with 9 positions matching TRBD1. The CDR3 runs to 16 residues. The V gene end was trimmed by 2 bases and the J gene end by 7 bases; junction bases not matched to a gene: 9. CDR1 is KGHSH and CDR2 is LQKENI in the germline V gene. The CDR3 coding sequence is TGTGCCAGCTCACCAAAGGGACAGGGAGGGAACCAGCCCCAGCATTTT. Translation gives CASSPKGQGGNQPQHF.

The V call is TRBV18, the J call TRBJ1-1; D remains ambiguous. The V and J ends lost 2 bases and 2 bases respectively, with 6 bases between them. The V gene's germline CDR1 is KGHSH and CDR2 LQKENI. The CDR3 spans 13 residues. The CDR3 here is CASSPGRNTEAFF. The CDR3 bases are TGTGCCAGCTCACCAGGGAGAAACACTGAAGCTTTCTTT. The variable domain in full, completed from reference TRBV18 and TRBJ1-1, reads NAGVMQNPRHLVRRRGQEARLRCSPMKGHSHVYWYRQLPEEGLKFMVYLQKENIIDESGMPKERFSAEFPKEGPSILRIQQVVRGDSAAYFCASSPGRNTEAFFGQGTRLTVV.